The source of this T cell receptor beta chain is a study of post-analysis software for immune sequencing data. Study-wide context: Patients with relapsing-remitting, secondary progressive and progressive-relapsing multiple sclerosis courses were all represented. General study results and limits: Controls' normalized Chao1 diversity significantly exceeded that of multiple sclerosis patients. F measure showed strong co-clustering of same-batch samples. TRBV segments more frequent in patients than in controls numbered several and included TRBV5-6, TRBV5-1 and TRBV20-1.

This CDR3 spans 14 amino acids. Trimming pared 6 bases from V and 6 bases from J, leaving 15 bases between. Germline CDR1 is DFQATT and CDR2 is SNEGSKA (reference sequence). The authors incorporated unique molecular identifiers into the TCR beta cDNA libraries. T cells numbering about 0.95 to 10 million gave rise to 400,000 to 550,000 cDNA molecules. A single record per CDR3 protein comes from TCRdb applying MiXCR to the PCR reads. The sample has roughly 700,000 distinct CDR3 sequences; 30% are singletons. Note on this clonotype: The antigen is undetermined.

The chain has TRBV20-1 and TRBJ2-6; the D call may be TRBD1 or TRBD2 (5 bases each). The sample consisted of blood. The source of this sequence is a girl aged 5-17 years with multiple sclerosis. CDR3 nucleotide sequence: TGCAGTGCCGCTCCAGGGACCGAGGCCAACGTCCTGACTTTC. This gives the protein CSAAPGTEANVLTF.